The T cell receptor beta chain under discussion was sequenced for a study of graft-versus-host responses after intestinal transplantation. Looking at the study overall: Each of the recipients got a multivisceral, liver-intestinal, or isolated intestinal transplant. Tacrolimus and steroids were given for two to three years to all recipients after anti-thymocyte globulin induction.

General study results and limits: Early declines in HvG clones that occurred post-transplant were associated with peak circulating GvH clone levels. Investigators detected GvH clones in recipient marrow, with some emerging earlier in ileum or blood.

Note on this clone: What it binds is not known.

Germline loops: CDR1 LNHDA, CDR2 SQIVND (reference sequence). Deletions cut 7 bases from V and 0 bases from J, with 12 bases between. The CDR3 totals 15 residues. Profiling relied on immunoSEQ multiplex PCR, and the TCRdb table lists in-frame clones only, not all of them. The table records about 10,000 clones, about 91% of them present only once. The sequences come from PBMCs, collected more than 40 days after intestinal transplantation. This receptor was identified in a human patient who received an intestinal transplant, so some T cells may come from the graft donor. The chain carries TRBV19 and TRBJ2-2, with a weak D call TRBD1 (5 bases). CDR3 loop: CASIGVRANTGELFF. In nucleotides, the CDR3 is TGTGCCAGTATAGGTGTCAGGGCGAACACCGGGGAGCTGTTTTTT.